These 4 T cell receptor beta chains were all obtained from the same sample, sequenced in a study of identifying expanded T cells in peripheral blood. TCRdb's copy holds only in-frame clones and misses some; the assay was immunoSEQ multiplex PCR. The sample yields about 80,000 clones, 70% to 90% seen once. The sample comprised blood. Receptors originate from a person aged 18 to 70 in good health.

CDR3 DNA sequence: TGTGCCAGCAGCAACTACGAGCAGTACTTC. Its translation: CASSNYEQYF. This rearrangement joins TRBV7-2 to TRBJ2-7; D uncertain. There are 10 residues in the CDR3. Germline lookup yields CDR1 SGHTA and CDR2 FQGNSA. V lost 5 bases to trimming and J lost 3 bases, with 2 bases between them.

This chain links TRBV4-1 with TRBJ2-7; weak D call: TRBD1 (6 bases). Trimming pared 1 base from V and 7 bases from J, leaving 14 bases between. The CDR3 consists of 14 residues. CDR1 is MGHRA, CDR2 YSYEKL, per germline. The DNA of the CDR3 is TGCGCCAGCAGCCAAGCGTGGACAGTTTCTGAGCAGTACTTC. Protein product: CASSQAWTVSEQYF.

The chain recombines TRBV19 with TRBJ1-1, with D unclear. Trimming stripped 5 bases from V and 0 bases from J, with 10 bases between. The CDR3 totals 14 residues. Germline CDR1 reads LNHDA; CDR2 reads SQIVND (reference sequence). The CDR3, as DNA: TGTGCCAGTAGTCCCGAGCGCATGAACACTGAAGCTTTCTTT. This translates into CASSPERMNTEAFF.

This chain links TRBV7-9 with TRBJ1-2; no clear D gene. The CDR3 is 13 residues long. Looked up from germline, CDR1 is SEHNR and CDR2 is FQNEAQ (reference sequence). V was trimmed by 1 base and J by 7 bases, leaving 10 bases between them. CDR3 protein: CASSLGAGSGYTF. The CDR3 DNA follows: TGTGCCAGCAGCTTAGGGGCCGGATCTGGCTACACCTTC.